These T cell receptor beta chains were read from a single sample in a study of glioma-infiltrating T cells after dendritic cell vaccination. Produced via immunoSEQ multiplex PCR; TCRdb's table is partial and in-frame only. The sample shows over 90,000 clones, about 84% of them seen only once. Here the sequenced sample was blood, taken before dendritic cell vaccination. These receptors were collected from a human donor with glioblastoma. Both conserved end residues are part of each CDR3. D genes are given only for firm matches. Only some rows state a clone size, as once, few, many or a class for expanded clones.

>TRBD2|-|TRBJ2-2|TRBV2|15
CASSEASGAPRELFF
TGTGCCAGCAGTGAGGCTAGCGGGGCGCCCCGGGAGCTGTTTTTT
>TRBD2|-|TRBJ2-1|TRBV5-6|15
CASSHPSGLYNEQFF
TGTGCCAGCAGTCACCCTAGCGGACTCTACAATGAGCAGTTCTTC
>-|-|TRBJ1-1|TRBV2|11
CASSEALQAFF
TGTGCCAGCAGTGAAGCCCTCCAAGCTTTCTTT
>TRBD1|-|TRBJ1-5|TRBV7-9|15
CASSLSGQGRQPQHF
TGTGCCAGCAGCTTATCCGGACAGGGTCGGCAGCCCCAGCATTTT
>TRBD1|-|TRBJ2-7|TRBV5-1|15
CASSLRARGRNEQYF
TGCGCCAGCAGCTTGAGGGCCAGGGGGCGGAACGAGCAGTACTTC
>-|-|TRBJ1-2|TRBV6-5|15
CASSLSLDRSNGYTF
TGTGCCAGCAGTCTTTCTCTTGACAGGAGCAATGGCTACACCTTC
>-|few|TRBJ2-5|TRBV5-4|15
CASSLGVGGQETQYF
TGTGCCAGCAGCTTAGGGGTGGGGGGCCAAGAGACCCAGTACTTC
>TRBD2|-|TRBJ2-7|TRBV2|16
CASSPPGSGSSYEQYF
TGTGCCAGCAGTCCCCCAGGTAGCGGGAGCTCCTACGAGCAGTACTTC
>-|-|TRBJ2-3|TRBV7-2|15
CASSLSGSSTDTQYF
TGTGCCAGCAGCTTAAGCGGTTCCAGCACAGATACGCAGTATTTT
>-|-|TRBJ1-5|TRBV6-5|16
CASSYSTGNSNQPQHF
TGTGCCAGCAGTTACTCGACGGGGAATAGCAATCAGCCCCAGCATTTT
>TRBD1|-|TRBJ1-4|TRBV7-9|17
CASSSSVFRDRNEKLFF
TGTGCCAGCAGCTCTAGTGTCTTTCGGGACAGGAATGAAAAACTGTTTTTT
>TRBD1|few|TRBJ2-7|TRBV27|12
CARGTGACEQYF
TGTGCCAGAGGGACAGGGGCCTGCGAGCAGTACTTC
>-|-|TRBJ2-1|TRBV14|16
CASSQAGMGDINEQFF
TGTGCCAGCAGCCAAGCCGGGATGGGGGACATCAATGAGCAGTTCTTC
>-|-|TRBJ1-1|TRBV27|16
CASRSTLPGVNTEAFF
TGTGCCAGCAGATCTACCTTGCCGGGGGTGAACACTGAAGCTTTCTTT
>-|-|TRBJ1-2|TRBV29-1|12
CSVTEANYGYTF
TGCAGCGTTACAGAAGCTAACTATGGCTACACCTTC
>-|-|TRBJ1-5|TRBV5-1|12
CASSSSGGPQHF
TGCGCCAGCAGCTCCTCGGGGGGACCCCAGCATTTT
>TRBD1|-|TRBJ1-2|TRBV7-2|13
CASSFTGDYGYTF
TGTGCCAGCAGCTTTACAGGGGACTATGGCTACACCTTC
>-|few|TRBJ1-2|TRBV5-4|15
CASSLDPSSRYGYTF
TGTGCCAGCAGCTTGGACCCCTCGAGTCGGTATGGCTACACCTTC
>TRBD2|-|TRBJ2-5|TRBV25-1|16
CASSGWTSGKGETQYF
TGTGCCAGCAGTGGGTGGACTAGCGGGAAGGGGGAGACCCAGTACTTC
>-|-|TRBJ1-2|TRBV6-4|13
CASSEREGLSYTF
TGTGCCAGCAGTGAGAGGGAAGGGCTTAGCTACACCTTC
>-|-|TRBJ1-1|TRBV19|14
CASSVQGWNTEAFF
TGTGCCAGTAGTGTACAGGGTTGGAACACTGAAGCTTTCTTT
>-|-|TRBJ2-1|TRBV27|14
CASSLHLRYDEQFF
TGTGCCAGCAGTTTACATCTAAGATACGATGAGCAGTTCTTC
>-|-|TRBJ1-2|TRBV5-1|14
CASTPPGLFYGYTF
TGCGCCAGCACACCGCCAGGCCTATTCTATGGCTACACCTTC
>-|many|TRBJ1-1|TRBV18|13
CASSPVPGTEAFF
TGTGCCAGCTCACCAGTGCCGGGGACTGAAGCTTTCTTT
>TRBD2|-|TRBJ2-1|TRBV9|16
CASSRVGSGSRDEQFF
TGTGCCAGCAGCCGGGTTGGTAGCGGGAGTCGGGATGAGCAGTTCTTC
>TRBD2|-|TRBJ2-3|TRBV4-3|17
CASSQDIAGDPTDTQYF
TGCGCCAGCAGCCAAGATATAGCGGGAGATCCCACAGATACGCAGTATTTT
>-|-|TRBJ1-2|TRBV6-1|13
CATTTGSGYGYTF
TGTGCCACCACGACAGGTTCCGGCTATGGCTACACCTTC
>TRBD2|-|TRBJ2-3|TRBV11-2|15
CASSFWGREADTQYF
TGTGCCAGCAGCTTTTGGGGGAGGGAGGCAGATACGCAGTATTTT
>TRBD2|-|TRBJ2-1|TRBV6-5|15
CASSPSGRAGNEQFF
TGTGCCAGCAGTCCTAGCGGGAGGGCCGGGAATGAGCAGTTCTTC
>-|-|TRBJ2-7|TRBV4-1|11
CASSQAYEQYF
TGCGCCAGCAGCCAGGCTTACGAGCAGTACTTC
>-|-|TRBJ2-7|TRBV19|13
CASSQRTAYEQYF
TGTGCCAGTAGTCAGCGGACAGCCTACGAGCAGTACTTC
>-|-|TRBJ1-2|TRBV27|13
CASREGFSYGYTF
TGTGCCAGCAGGGAGGGGTTCTCCTATGGCTACACCTTC
>TRBD1|-|TRBJ2-7|TRBV2|14
CASMRQGRPYEQYF
TGTGCCAGCATGCGACAGGGCCGTCCCTACGAGCAGTACTTC
>TRBD1|few|TRBJ1-1|TRBV9|16
CASSEGTGVGDTEAFF
TGTGCCAGCAGCGAGGGGACAGGGGTAGGGGACACTGAAGCTTTCTTT
>-|-|TRBJ1-3|TRBV4-3|15
CASSLDSDSGNTIYF
TGCGCCAGCAGCCTGGACAGTGACTCTGGAAACACCATATATTTT
>-|-|TRBJ2-3|TRBV10-2|14
CASTSTGATDTQYF
TGCGCCAGCACTAGTACGGGAGCCACAGATACGCAGTATTTT
>-|-|TRBJ2-5|TRBV25-1|16
CASSDPTEVKQETQYF
TGTGCCAGCAGTGACCCCACAGAAGTGAAACAAGAGACCCAGTACTTC
>-|once|TRBJ1-1|TRBV2|14
CASRGRVGGTEAFF
TGTGCCAGCAGGGGCAGGGTGGGCGGCACTGAAGCTTTCTTT
>TRBD2|-|TRBJ2-2|TRBV25-1|15
CASSELAGEGGELFF
TGTGCCAGCAGTGAACTAGCGGGAGAGGGCGGGGAGCTGTTTTTT
>TRBD1|-|TRBJ2-1|TRBV29-1|18
CSVWDRGYGSSSYNEQFF
TGCAGCGTCTGGGACAGGGGTTACGGGAGCAGCTCCTACAATGAGCAGTTCTTC
>-|-|TRBJ2-4|TRBV5-6|13
CASSPPSGSIQYF
TGTGCCAGCAGCCCCCCCTCAGGCAGCATTCAGTACTTC
>-|-|TRBJ2-5|TRBV19|15
CASSIGASRGETQYF
TGTGCCAGTAGTATAGGGGCGAGTCGGGGGGAGACCCAGTACTTC
>TRBD2|-|TRBJ2-3|TRBV15|15
CATSGERGWGDTQYF
TGTGCCACCAGTGGGGAGCGGGGGTGGGGAGATACGCAGTATTTT
>TRBD1|-|TRBJ1-1|TRBV14|14
CASTHANRGTEAFF
TGTGCCAGCACCCACGCAAACAGGGGCACTGAAGCTTTCTTT
>TRBD1|-|TRBJ1-2|TRBV18|14
CASSPPSGGYGYTF
TGTGCCAGCTCACCACCGTCAGGGGGCTATGGCTACACCTTC